This is a list of T cell receptor beta chains from one sample in a study of T-cell memory formation after mild COVID-19. Each CDR3 protein gets one entry after TCRdb re-called the 5' RACE reads with MiXCR. The sample yields 300,000 to 350,000 distinct CDR3 sequences, approximately 15% seen once. The sequenced material came from PBMCs or a T cell subset sorted from them (not recorded which). The receptors were gathered from a man younger than 30 who had mild COVID-19 (a few samples of this study predate the infection). Cell type and time point are not known. CDR3s include the opening cysteine and the closing phenylalanine or tryptophan. D genes are given only for firm matches. Not all rows give a size; the values are once, few, many and, for expanded clones, a class.

v_gene: TRBV7-2
j_gene: TRBJ1-2
d_gene: TRBD1
abundance: few
CDR3nt: TGTGCCAGCAGCCCCAAGATTCTACAGGGGGGAGGCTACACCTTC
CDR3aa: CASSPKILQGGGYTF

v_gene: TRBV5-1
j_gene: TRBJ2-1
d_gene: NA
abundance: many
CDR3nt: TGCGCCAGCAGCTTGGCGGCCAATGAGCAGTTCTTC
CDR3aa: CASSLAANEQFF

v_gene: TRBV7-9
j_gene: TRBJ2-3
d_gene: TRBD2
abundance: few
CDR3nt: TGTGCCAGCAGCCCCGGACTAGCGGGGGATAAGGATACGCAGTATTTT
CDR3aa: CASSPGLAGDKDTQYF

v_gene: TRBV7-2
j_gene: TRBJ2-3
d_gene: TRBD1
abundance: many
CDR3nt: TGTGCCAGCAGCCCCCAGGGGGCGGATACGCAGTATTTT
CDR3aa: CASSPQGADTQYF

v_gene: TRBV5-4
j_gene: TRBJ1-2
d_gene: NA
abundance: NA
CDR3nt: TGTGCCAGCAGCTTGGCAGAAGGTCGGTATGGCTACACCTTC
CDR3aa: CASSLAEGRYGYTF

v_gene: TRBV12-3/TRBV12-4
j_gene: TRBJ2-1
d_gene: TRBD1
abundance: few
CDR3nt: TGTGCCAGCAGCCCACCGGGACAGGGGTATCGGGAGCAGTTCTTC
CDR3aa: CASSPPGQGYREQFF

v_gene: TRBV6-2/TRBV6-3
j_gene: TRBJ2-1
d_gene: NA
abundance: NA
CDR3nt: TGTGCCAGCAGTTACGCAAGCTCCTACAATGAGCAGTTCTTC
CDR3aa: CASSYASSYNEQFF

v_gene: TRBV18
j_gene: TRBJ2-3
d_gene: NA
abundance: few
CDR3nt: TGTGCCAGCTCACGTGGGGTCGAGGATACGCAGTATTTT
CDR3aa: CASSRGVEDTQYF

v_gene: TRBV4-3
j_gene: TRBJ2-1
d_gene: TRBD2
abundance: NA
CDR3nt: TGCGCCAGCAGCCAAGACCCTAGCGGGGGAAGCTCCTACAATGAGCAGTTCTTC
CDR3aa: CASSQDPSGGSSYNEQFF

v_gene: TRBV12-3/TRBV12-4
j_gene: TRBJ2-7
d_gene: NA
abundance: many
CDR3nt: TGTGCCAGCAGCCCTCCGGGGGTGGAAGGGTGGGAGCAGTACTTC
CDR3aa: CASSPPGVEGWEQYF

v_gene: TRBV10-3
j_gene: TRBJ1-3
d_gene: TRBD1
abundance: few
CDR3nt: TGTGCCATCAGTGAGTTGGACAGGGGAGTCTCTGGAAACACCATATATTTT
CDR3aa: CAISELDRGVSGNTIYF

v_gene: TRBV4-2
j_gene: TRBJ2-3
d_gene: NA
abundance: NA
CDR3nt: TGTGCCAGTCTCTCTAGCACAGATACGCAGTATTTT
CDR3aa: CASLSSTDTQYF

v_gene: TRBV28
j_gene: TRBJ1-2
d_gene: NA
abundance: NA
CDR3nt: TGTGCCAGCAGTAGGGCGTTGGACTATGGCTACACCTTC
CDR3aa: CASSRALDYGYTF

v_gene: TRBV5-4
j_gene: TRBJ2-3
d_gene: TRBD2
abundance: NA
CDR3nt: TGTGCCGGACGAGCGGGGGCTAGCACAGATACGCAGTATTTT
CDR3aa: CAGRAGASTDTQYF

v_gene: TRBV5-4
j_gene: TRBJ2-3
d_gene: NA
abundance: NA
CDR3nt: TGTGCCAGCAGTGTGGGGGCCACAGATACGCAGTATTTT
CDR3aa: CASSVGATDTQYF

v_gene: TRBV3-1
j_gene: TRBJ1-5
d_gene: NA
abundance: few
CDR3nt: TGTGCCAGCAGCCCCATTTCTAGCAATCAGCCCCAGCATTTT
CDR3aa: CASSPISSNQPQHF

v_gene: TRBV5-1
j_gene: TRBJ2-2
d_gene: TRBD1
abundance: NA
CDR3nt: TGCGCCAGCAGAACCGGGACAGGGGCCTCCGGGGCCGGGGAGCTGTTTTTT
CDR3aa: CASRTGTGASGAGELFF

v_gene: TRBV28
j_gene: TRBJ1-2
d_gene: NA
abundance: NA
CDR3nt: TGTGCCAGCAGTTCTGGGGAAGTCGGCTACACCTTC
CDR3aa: CASSSGEVGYTF

v_gene: TRBV5-1
j_gene: TRBJ1-1
d_gene: TRBD1
abundance: NA
CDR3nt: TGCGCCAGCAGCTTGGACACCCACAGGGGGCAGTGGGCCACTGAAGCTTTCTTT
CDR3aa: CASSLDTHRGQWATEAFF

v_gene: TRBV20-1
j_gene: TRBJ2-3
d_gene: NA
abundance: few
CDR3nt: TGCAGTGCTTTGACAGGATCTAGCACAGATACGCAGTATTTT
CDR3aa: CSALTGSSTDTQYF

v_gene: TRBV19
j_gene: TRBJ2-2
d_gene: NA
abundance: few
CDR3nt: TGTGCCAGTACCTCCTCAGAGGGGGAGCTGTTTTTT
CDR3aa: CASTSSEGELFF

v_gene: TRBV4-1
j_gene: TRBJ2-7
d_gene: NA
abundance: NA
CDR3nt: TGCGCCAGCAGCCAGGTCCAAGGAGGAACGACCTACGAGCAGTACTTC
CDR3aa: CASSQVQGGTTYEQYF

v_gene: TRBV29-1
j_gene: TRBJ1-2
d_gene: NA
abundance: few
CDR3nt: TGCAGCGTTGGGTCAGGGCCATACTATGGCTACACCTTC
CDR3aa: CSVGSGPYYGYTF

v_gene: TRBV28
j_gene: TRBJ1-2
d_gene: NA
abundance: few
CDR3nt: TGTGCCAGCAGTTTCGGGAGATATGGCTACACCTTC
CDR3aa: CASSFGRYGYTF

v_gene: TRBV20-1
j_gene: TRBJ1-4
d_gene: TRBD1
abundance: NA
CDR3nt: TGCAGTGCTGGAAGGGACAGCGAAAAACTGTTTTTT
CDR3aa: CSAGRDSEKLFF

v_gene: TRBV5-1
j_gene: TRBJ1-5
d_gene: TRBD1
abundance: NA
CDR3nt: TGCGCCAGCAGCCCGGGACAGGGAATCCCTGGGAATCAGCCCCAGCATTTT
CDR3aa: CASSPGQGIPGNQPQHF

v_gene: TRBV4-2
j_gene: TRBJ1-2
d_gene: NA
abundance: few
CDR3nt: TGTGCCAGCAGCCAAGACGCGGTAGGGGGATGGCCTGGCTACACCTTC
CDR3aa: CASSQDAVGGWPGYTF

v_gene: TRBV27
j_gene: TRBJ2-4
d_gene: NA
abundance: NA
CDR3nt: TGTGCCAGCAGTTTGAAGGCGGGTCCTAACATTCAGTACTTC
CDR3aa: CASSLKAGPNIQYF

v_gene: TRBV7-9
j_gene: TRBJ2-3
d_gene: TRBD1
abundance: NA
CDR3nt: TGTGCCAGCACCGGGGACAGGGGCGACCCCACAGATACGCAGTATTTT
CDR3aa: CASTGDRGDPTDTQYF

v_gene: TRBV9
j_gene: TRBJ2-1
d_gene: TRBD1
abundance: NA
CDR3nt: TGTGCCAGCAGCTCCGGGACAGGGGAATTTGGTGAGCAGTTCTTC
CDR3aa: CASSSGTGEFGEQFF

v_gene: TRBV5-1
j_gene: TRBJ2-4
d_gene: NA
abundance: many
CDR3nt: TGCGCCAGCAGCGTACTAGGAGGAAACATTCAGTACTTC
CDR3aa: CASSVLGGNIQYF

v_gene: TRBV11-2
j_gene: TRBJ2-7
d_gene: TRBD1
abundance: few
CDR3nt: TGTGCCAGCAGCTTAGATTCGGGACAGGGAAGCGAGCAGTACTTC
CDR3aa: CASSLDSGQGSEQYF

v_gene: TRBV5-5
j_gene: TRBJ1-6
d_gene: NA
abundance: NA
CDR3nt: TGTGCCAGCAGTCACCGGTCGGAGAGCGGTTCACCCCTCCACTTT
CDR3aa: CASSHRSESGSPLHF

v_gene: TRBV4-1
j_gene: TRBJ2-5
d_gene: NA
abundance: few
CDR3nt: TGCGCCAGCAGCCAAGTACCCATTTTGAGCGTGGGGAACTTC
CDR3aa: CASSQVPILSVGNF

v_gene: TRBV7-2
j_gene: TRBJ2-5
d_gene: TRBD2
abundance: NA
CDR3nt: TGTGCCAGCAGCCCCAGGACTAGCGGGGGTCTTGGGGAGACCCAGTACTTC
CDR3aa: CASSPRTSGGLGETQYF

v_gene: TRBV21-1
j_gene: TRBJ2-5
d_gene: NA
abundance: few
CDR3nt: TGTGCCAGCAGCAAAGCGAGGGCGGGACAGGGACCTCTAGAGACCCAGTACTTC
CDR3aa: CASSKARAGQGPLETQYF

v_gene: TRBV4-1
j_gene: TRBJ2-7
d_gene: TRBD1
abundance: few
CDR3nt: TGCGCCAGCAGCCACCTGCCTGGGACAGACTACGAGCAGTACTTC
CDR3aa: CASSHLPGTDYEQYF

v_gene: TRBV7-2
j_gene: TRBJ1-4
d_gene: TRBD1
abundance: few
CDR3nt: TGTGCCAGCAGCTTTCTCCCGGGACAGGGAAAAAAACTGTTTTTT
CDR3aa: CASSFLPGQGKKLFF

v_gene: TRBV9
j_gene: TRBJ1-1
d_gene: TRBD1
abundance: NA
CDR3nt: TGTGCCAGCAGCGCCCGACCGGGACAGGGATCTTCTGAAGCTTTCTTT
CDR3aa: CASSARPGQGSSEAFF

v_gene: TRBV11-2
j_gene: TRBJ2-1
d_gene: NA
abundance: NA
CDR3nt: TGTGCCAGCAGCTTCCCCGGGAAGGGGCAGTTCTTC
CDR3aa: CASSFPGKGQFF

v_gene: TRBV6-5
j_gene: TRBJ2-3
d_gene: TRBD1
abundance: NA
CDR3nt: TGTGCCAGCAGACCTCGACAGGGGCAACCCGTAACAGATACGCAGTATTTT
CDR3aa: CASRPRQGQPVTDTQYF

v_gene: TRBV29-1
j_gene: TRBJ2-3
d_gene: NA
abundance: NA
CDR3nt: TGCAGCGTTGAAGGGAGTAACAGGGTTGGGCCGCGCAATACGCAGTATTTT
CDR3aa: CSVEGSNRVGPRNTQYF

v_gene: TRBV3-1
j_gene: TRBJ2-2
d_gene: TRBD2
abundance: NA
CDR3nt: TGTGCCAGCAGCCGGACTAGCTTCAACACCGGGGAGCTGTTTTTT
CDR3aa: CASSRTSFNTGELFF

v_gene: TRBV7-2
j_gene: TRBJ2-7
d_gene: NA
abundance: NA
CDR3nt: TGTGCCAGCAGCTTAAGTTTAAGTCAAACCTACGAGCAGTACTTC
CDR3aa: CASSLSLSQTYEQYF

v_gene: TRBV7-8
j_gene: TRBJ2-5
d_gene: TRBD2
abundance: few
CDR3nt: TGTGCCAGCGTAGCGGGGGGGCCGCGGGAGACCCAGTACTTC
CDR3aa: CASVAGGPRETQYF

v_gene: TRBV21-1
j_gene: TRBJ2-7
d_gene: NA
abundance: many
CDR3nt: TGTGCCAGCAGCGGGGACAGGCAGTCCTACGAGCAGTACTTC
CDR3aa: CASSGDRQSYEQYF

v_gene: TRBV5-1
j_gene: TRBJ1-2
d_gene: NA
abundance: NA
CDR3nt: TGCGCCAGCAGCTTAAAAGGGGAAGGCTACACCTTC
CDR3aa: CASSLKGEGYTF

v_gene: TRBV7-2
j_gene: TRBJ2-2
d_gene: TRBD2
abundance: many
CDR3nt: TGTGCCAGCAGCTCTCCGTTTGACGGCGGGGGGGCCTATCAAACCGGGGAGCTGTTTTTT
CDR3aa: CASSSPFDGGGAYQTGELFF

v_gene: TRBV30
j_gene: TRBJ1-2
d_gene: NA
abundance: once
CDR3nt: TGTGCCTATGGCCGAGGGGATGGCTACACCTTC
CDR3aa: CAYGRGDGYTF

v_gene: TRBV10-3
j_gene: TRBJ1-4
d_gene: NA
abundance: many
CDR3nt: TGTGCCGCTGGGAACAGCCTACGATCTAATGAAAAACTGTTTTTT
CDR3aa: CAAGNSLRSNEKLFF

v_gene: TRBV29-1
j_gene: TRBJ2-5
d_gene: NA
abundance: many
CDR3nt: TGCAGCGTTAGACAGCAAGAGACCCAGTACTTC
CDR3aa: CSVRQQETQYF

v_gene: TRBV10-3
j_gene: TRBJ2-1
d_gene: NA
abundance: few
CDR3nt: TGTGCCATCAGTGAGAAAGGGACCTCATACAATGAGCAGTTCTTC
CDR3aa: CAISEKGTSYNEQFF

v_gene: TRBV7-9
j_gene: TRBJ1-5
d_gene: NA
abundance: many
CDR3nt: TGTGCCAGCAGCAGTTACGAAGGGGGATATAGCAATCAGCCCCAGCATTTT
CDR3aa: CASSSYEGGYSNQPQHF

v_gene: TRBV11-2
j_gene: TRBJ1-1
d_gene: NA
abundance: NA
CDR3nt: TGTGCCAGCAGCTGGGTACGGATTCAGGGTAGAACTGAAGCTTTCTTT
CDR3aa: CASSWVRIQGRTEAFF

v_gene: TRBV28
j_gene: TRBJ1-5
d_gene: TRBD1
abundance: NA
CDR3nt: TGTGCCAGCAGGTCAGGGGGTAGCAATCAGCCCCAGCATTTT
CDR3aa: CASRSGGSNQPQHF

v_gene: TRBV12-3/TRBV12-4
j_gene: TRBJ2-1
d_gene: TRBD2
abundance: NA
CDR3nt: TGTGCCAGCAGATGGGGAGGGAACAATGAGCAGTTCTTC
CDR3aa: CASRWGGNNEQFF

v_gene: TRBV5-1
j_gene: TRBJ2-2
d_gene: TRBD1
abundance: few
CDR3nt: TGCGCCAGCAGCTGGGGACAGGAGTGGGCCGGGGAGCTGTTTTTT
CDR3aa: CASSWGQEWAGELFF

v_gene: TRBV7-2
j_gene: TRBJ1-6
d_gene: NA
abundance: NA
CDR3nt: TGTGCCAGCAGCCCCCCGGGGATGAATTCACCCCTCCACTTT
CDR3aa: CASSPPGMNSPLHF

v_gene: TRBV4-1
j_gene: TRBJ2-6
d_gene: NA
abundance: few
CDR3nt: TGCGCCAGCAGCTCAACACAGGGCTCTGGGGCCAACGTCCTGACTTTC
CDR3aa: CASSSTQGSGANVLTF